This T cell receptor beta chain was identified during a study of T cell repertoires in cytomegalovirus infection. Looking at the study overall: In the study, CMV epitopes included recently identified HLA-C-restricted and well-studied HLA-B-restricted ones. It was the public TCR beta signatures that indicated both CMV infection and matching HLA type. Study-wide results and limits: Ex vivo, HLA-C-restricted CMV-specific TCR beta clonotypes prevailed over the rest of the response. Adding up the frequency of public TCR beta families identified people who carried CMV plus the relevant HLA.

This clonotype was observed once. Its specificity is unknown. Via MiXCR, TCRdb re-called the reads, giving one row per CDR3 protein. The sample lists hundreds of thousands of distinct CDR3 sequences, around a third occurring once. Sequencing used cultured PBMCs, obtained from culture after CMV antigen stimulation. This TCR was sampled from a human donor in good health (CMV status not recorded). Some clones in this sample may be carry-over from other donors' samples.

CDR3 in DNA: TGTGCCAGTAGCCAGACTAGGCAGCAGTTCTTC. It is translated as CASSQTRQQFF. The chain uses TRBV19 and TRBJ2-1; D perhaps matches TRBD2 (6 bases). Germline CDR1 LNHDA, CDR2 SQIVND (reference sequence). CDR3 length equals 11 residues. The ends were cut back, 6 bases at V and 11 bases at J, with 11 bases in the middle.